This T cell receptor beta chain was recorded in a study of human T cells and chemical hapten exposure. The table lists this clonotype with a few counts. TCRdb re-derived calls from the RACE reads in MiXCR, one entry per CDR3 protein. Among about 99,000 distinct CDR3 sequences listed, 9.5% to 15% were seen once. CDR3 size: 12 residues. Germline CDR1 and CDR2: DFQATT and SNEGSKA (reference sequence). Documented time point: patch test 1, 2 weeks after DPC sensitization. Treatment given: therapeutic diphenylcyclopropenone sensitization with weekly scalp DPC. The chain recombines TRBV20-1 with TRBJ2-7, with 9 bases aligning to TRBD2. Specimen: whole blood, collected in connection with sensitization to the hapten diphenylcyclopropenone (DPC). The clonotype was recovered from a middle-aged woman with alopecia areata. Some clones in this sample may be carry-over from other donors' samples. CDR3 DNA sequence: TGCAGCGCCGGGACTAGCACCTACGAGCAGTACTTC. As protein: CSAGTSTYEQYF.